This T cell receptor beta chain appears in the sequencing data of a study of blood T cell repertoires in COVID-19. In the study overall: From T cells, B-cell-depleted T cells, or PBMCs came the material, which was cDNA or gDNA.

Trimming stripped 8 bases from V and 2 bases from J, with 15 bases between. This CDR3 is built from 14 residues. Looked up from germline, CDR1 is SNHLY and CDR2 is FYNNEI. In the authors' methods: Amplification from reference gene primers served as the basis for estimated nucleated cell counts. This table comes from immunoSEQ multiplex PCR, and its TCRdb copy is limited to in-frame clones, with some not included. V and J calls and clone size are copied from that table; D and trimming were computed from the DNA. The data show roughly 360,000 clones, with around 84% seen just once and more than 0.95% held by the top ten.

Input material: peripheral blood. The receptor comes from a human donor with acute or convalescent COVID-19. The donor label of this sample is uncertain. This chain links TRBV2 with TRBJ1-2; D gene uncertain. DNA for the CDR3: TGTGCCAGCGGTCGGGTCCGGAACAACTATGGCTACACCTTC. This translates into CASGRVRNNYGYTF.